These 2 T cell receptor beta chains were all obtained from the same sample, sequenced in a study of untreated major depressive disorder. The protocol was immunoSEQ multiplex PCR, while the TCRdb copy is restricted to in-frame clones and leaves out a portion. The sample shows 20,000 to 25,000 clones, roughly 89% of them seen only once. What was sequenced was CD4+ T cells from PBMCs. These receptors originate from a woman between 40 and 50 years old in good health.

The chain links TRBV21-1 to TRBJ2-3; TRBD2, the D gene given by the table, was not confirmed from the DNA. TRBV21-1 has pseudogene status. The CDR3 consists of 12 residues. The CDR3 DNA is TGTGCCAGCGAGGGCCCCCCAGATACGCAGTATTTT. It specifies CASEGPPDTQYF.

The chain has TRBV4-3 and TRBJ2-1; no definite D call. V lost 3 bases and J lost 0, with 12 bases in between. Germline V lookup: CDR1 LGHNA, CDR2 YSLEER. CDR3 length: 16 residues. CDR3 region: CASSQALLSSYNEQFF. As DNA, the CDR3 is TGCGCCAGCAGCCAGGCTCTCCTAAGCTCCTACAATGAGCAGTTCTTC.